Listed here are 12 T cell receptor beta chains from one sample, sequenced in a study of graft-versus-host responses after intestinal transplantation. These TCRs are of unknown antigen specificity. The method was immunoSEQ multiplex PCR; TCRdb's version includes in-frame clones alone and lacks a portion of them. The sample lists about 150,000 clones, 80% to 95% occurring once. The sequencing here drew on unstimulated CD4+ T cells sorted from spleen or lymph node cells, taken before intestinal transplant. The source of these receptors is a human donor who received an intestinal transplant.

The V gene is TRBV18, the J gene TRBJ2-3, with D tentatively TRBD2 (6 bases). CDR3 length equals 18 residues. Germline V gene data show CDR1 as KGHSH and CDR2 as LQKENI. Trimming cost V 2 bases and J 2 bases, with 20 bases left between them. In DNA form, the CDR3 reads TGTGCCAGCTCACCATACGAATCCGGCGGGACTGTCACAGATACGCAGTATTTT. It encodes CASSPYESGGTVTDTQYF.

CDR3 nucleotide sequence: TGTGCCAGCAGTGGGACAGCCAACAATCAGCCCCAGCATTTT. It specifies CASSGTANNQPQHF. The V and J genes are TRBV2 and TRBJ1-5; maybe TRBD1 (6 bases). Germline CDR1 SNHLY, CDR2 FYNNEI. The CDR3 covers 14 residues. Trimming removed 4 bases from V and 3 bases from J, with 10 bases in between. Full variable domain (remainder filled in from reference TRBV2 and TRBJ1-5): EPEVTQTPSHQVTQMGQEVILRCVPISNHLYFYWYRQILGQKVEFLVSFYNNEISEKSEIFDDQFSVERPDGSNFTLKIRSTKLEDSAMYFCASSGTANNQPQHFGDGTRLSIL.

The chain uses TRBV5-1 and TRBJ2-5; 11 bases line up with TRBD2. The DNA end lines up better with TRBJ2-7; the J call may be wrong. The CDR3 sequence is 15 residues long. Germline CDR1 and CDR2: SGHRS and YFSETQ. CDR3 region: CASRPTTSGVYEQYF. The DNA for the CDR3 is TGCGCCAGCAGACCAACGACTAGCGGGGTTTACGAGCAGTACTTC.

CDR3 coding DNA: TGCGCCAGCAGCTTGGCAGGGTCAAACACCGGGGAGCTGTTTTTT. It encodes CASSLAGSNTGELFF. The J gene is TRBJ2-2, the V gene TRBV5-1; maybe TRBD1 (5 bases). The CDR3 runs 15 residues. In germline, CDR1 is SGHRS, CDR2 YFSETQ. V was trimmed by 0 bases and J by 2 bases, leaving 8 bases between them.

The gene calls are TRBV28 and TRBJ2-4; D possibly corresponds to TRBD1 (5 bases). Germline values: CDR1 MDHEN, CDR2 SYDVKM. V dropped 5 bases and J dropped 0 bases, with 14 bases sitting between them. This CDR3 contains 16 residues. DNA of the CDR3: TGTGCCAGCAGTAATCGACAGCACATAGCCAAAAACATTCAGTACTTC. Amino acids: CASSNRQHIAKNIQYF.

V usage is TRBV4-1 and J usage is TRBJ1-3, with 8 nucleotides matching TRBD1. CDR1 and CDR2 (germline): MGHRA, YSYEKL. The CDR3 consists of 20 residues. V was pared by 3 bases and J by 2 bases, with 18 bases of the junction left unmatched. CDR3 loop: CASSHNFRGQGLNAGNTIYF. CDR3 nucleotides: TGCGCCAGCAGCCATAATTTCCGAGGACAGGGTCTTAATGCTGGAAACACCATATATTTT.

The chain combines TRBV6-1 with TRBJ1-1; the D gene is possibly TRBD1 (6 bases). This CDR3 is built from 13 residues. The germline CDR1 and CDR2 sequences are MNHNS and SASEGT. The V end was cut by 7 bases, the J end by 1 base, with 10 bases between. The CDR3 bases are TGTGCCAGCACCTGGACAGCGAACACTGAAGCTTTCTTT. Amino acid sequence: CASTWTANTEAFF.

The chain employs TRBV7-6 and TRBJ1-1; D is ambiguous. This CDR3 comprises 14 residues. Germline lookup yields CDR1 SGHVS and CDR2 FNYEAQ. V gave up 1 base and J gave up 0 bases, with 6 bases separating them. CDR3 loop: CASSLEQLNTEAFF. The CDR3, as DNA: TGTGCCAGCAGCTTAGAACAGTTGAACACTGAAGCTTTCTTT.

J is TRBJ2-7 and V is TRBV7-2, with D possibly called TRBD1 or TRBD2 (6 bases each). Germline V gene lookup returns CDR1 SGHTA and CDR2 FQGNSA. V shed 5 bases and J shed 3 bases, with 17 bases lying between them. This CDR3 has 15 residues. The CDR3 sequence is CASSSRQEGYYEQYF. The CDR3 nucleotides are TGTGCCAGCAGCAGCCGACAGGAGGGGTACTACGAGCAGTACTTC.

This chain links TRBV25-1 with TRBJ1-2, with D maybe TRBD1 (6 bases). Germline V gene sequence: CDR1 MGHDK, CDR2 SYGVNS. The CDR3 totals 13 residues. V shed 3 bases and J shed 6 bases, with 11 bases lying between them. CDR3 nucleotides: TGTGCCAGCAGTGAGTTCCCAGGGGATGGCTACACCTTC. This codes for CASSEFPGDGYTF.

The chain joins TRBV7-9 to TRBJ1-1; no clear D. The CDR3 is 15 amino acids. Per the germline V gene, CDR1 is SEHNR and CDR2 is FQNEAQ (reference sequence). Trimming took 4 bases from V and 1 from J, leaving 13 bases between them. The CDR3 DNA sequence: TGTGCCAGCAGCTCACTTCCAAGGGAGAACACTGAAGCTTTCTTT. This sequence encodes CASSSLPRENTEAFF.

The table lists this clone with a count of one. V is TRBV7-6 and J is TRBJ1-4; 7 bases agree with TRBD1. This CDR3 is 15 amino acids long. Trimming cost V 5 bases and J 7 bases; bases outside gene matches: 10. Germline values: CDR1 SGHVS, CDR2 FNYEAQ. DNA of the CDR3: TGTGCCAGCAGCCGGGATACCCCAGGGGGTGAAAAACTGTTTTTT. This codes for CASSRDTPGGEKLFF.